The present entry profiles one T cell receptor (beta chain) with its context. As yet, its antigen is unknown. This sample is part of a study of cytomegalovirus exposure and HLA in healthy donors. Study outcomes and limitations: The study dropped some indistinguishable V segments, TRBV6-2 and TRBV6-3 among them.

Deletions cut 2 bases from V and 1 base from J, with 11 bases between. This CDR3 contains 15 residues. Germline V CDR1 and CDR2: KGHSH, LQKENI. Primers: 60 Vbeta forward and 13 Jbeta reverse. The data were produced by immunoSEQ multiplex PCR, yet TCRdb's version contains in-frame clones alone and is incomplete. The sample lists 180,000 or so clones, about three quarters occurring once. The donors were healthy bone marrow donors. This clonotype was sampled from a woman aged 60 to 75 in good health and CMV-seropositive. This rearrangement joins TRBV18 to TRBJ1-1, with D unclear. Input material: PBMCs. CDR3 amino acids: CASSPYDAGNTEAFF. CDR3 coding DNA: TGTGCCAGCTCACCATACGACGCAGGGAACACTGAAGCTTTCTTT.